This T cell receptor (beta chain) was sequenced during a study of radiotherapy plus CTLA-4 blockade in lung cancer. Whole-study findings and limits: Early blood T cell clone dynamics, with interferon-beta, were reported to best predict response.

Sequencing used immunoSEQ multiplex PCR; TCRdb keeps in-frame clones, though not all of them. The sample holds roughly 90,000 clones, roughly 80% seen once. Only a few counts were recorded for this clone. As yet, its antigen is unknown. Participants had chemo-refractory metastatic non-small-cell lung cancer and were treated with focal radiation plus ipilimumab CTLA-4 blockade. The source material was peripheral blood, sampled from a patient treated with radiotherapy plus ipilimumab. The sequence derives from a human donor with non-small cell lung cancer that progressed on radiotherapy plus ipilimumab.

The CDR3 region has the DNA TGTGCCAGCTCACAGGGAGCCCGGGGGAGCACCGGGGAGCTGTTTTTT. Protein product: CASSQGARGSTGELFF. This chain connects TRBV18 to TRBJ2-2; D possibly corresponds to TRBD2 (6 bases). The CDR3 has 16 amino acids. Trimming took 4 bases from V and 4 from J, leaving 16 bases between them. CDR1 and CDR2 from the germline V gene are KGHSH and LQKENI.